Sequencing of this T cell receptor beta chain was carried out in a study of beta chain features in type 1 diabetes. At the level of the study: Age, gender and cell yields were alike across patients and healthy donors.

The table lists this clone with a few counts. Reverse transcription of all isolated RNA meant that expressed TCRB transcripts were sequenced. Assay: immunoSEQ multiplex PCR; the TCRdb copy retains only in-frame clones and omits some. Of about 620,000 clones in the sample, around 15% were seen once. Germline loops: CDR1 LGHNA, CDR2 YNFKEQ. The CDR3 is 15 amino acids. The V end was cut by 0 bases, the J end by 1 base, with 7 bases between. Sequencing was carried out using naive CD4+ T cells from blood. The TCR originated in a man aged 18 to 30 in good health. The chain combines TRBV4-2 with TRBJ1-3; no clear D. The CDR3 loop is CASSQDLASGNTIYF. The CDR3 DNA reads TGTGCCAGCAGCCAAGATCTGGCATCTGGAAACACCATATATTTT.